Listed here are 28 T cell receptor beta chains from one sample, sequenced in a study of shared clonotypes between healthy human individuals. CD45RO-negative CD8 cells positively selected for CCR7 made up the naive population, which excluded terminally differentiated effector memory CD45RA+ cells. The method was immunoSEQ multiplex PCR; TCRdb's version includes in-frame clones alone and lacks a portion of them. Among over 800,000 clones, nearly 95% were seen once, and the ten largest hold about 25%. The sequenced sample consisted of naive CD8+ T cells sorted from blood. Receptors originate from a man aged 30 to 39 in good health.

The genes are TRBV5-1 and TRBJ2-7; 9 bases line up with TRBD1. Germline V gene sequence: CDR1 SGHRS, CDR2 YFSETQ. V shed 4 bases and J 5 bases; nucleotides not matched to a gene: 7. The CDR3 is made up of 14 amino acids. The CDR3 here is CASSLGTGSNEQYF. CDR3 DNA: TGCGCCAGCAGCCTCGGGACAGGGTCGAACGAGCAGTACTTC.

This CDR3 reads CASSPIGQGKTEAFF. As DNA, the CDR3 is TGTGCCAGCAGCCCCATAGGACAGGGGAAGACTGAAGCTTTCTTT. The V call is TRBV7-9, the J call TRBJ1-1, with 9 bases fitting TRBD1. V dropped 5 bases and J dropped 5; count of bases not matched to a gene: 9. Germline-derived CDR1 and CDR2 are SEHNR and FQNEAQ (reference sequence). The CDR3 spans 15 residues. Variable domain in full (rest from reference TRBV7-9 and TRBJ1-1): DTGVSQNPRHKITKRGQNVTFRCDPISEHNRLYWYRQTLGQGPEFLTYFQNEAQLEKSRLLSDRFSAERPKGSFSTLEIQRTEQGDSAMYLCASSPIGQGKTEAFFGQGTRLTVV.

The chain is built from TRBV28 and TRBJ2-5; TRBD1 matches at 7 bases. This CDR3 is built from 21 residues. Germline values: CDR1 MDHEN, CDR2 SYDVKM. Trimming took 3 bases from V and 4 from J; bases not matched to a gene: 26. DNA for the CDR3: TGTGCCAGCAGTTTTCCGAAAAACGGCCAACAGGGGCTTGGGTGGGGAGAGACCCAGTACTTC. Protein sequence: CASSFPKNGQQGLGWGETQYF.

V and J are TRBV11-2 and TRBJ2-5, with a possible D match to TRBD1 (5 bases). With 5 bases removed from V and 2 bases from J, the gap between germline ends came to 15 bases. The germline V gene encodes CDR1 SGHAT and CDR2 FQNNGV. The CDR3 is 15 amino acids. As DNA, the CDR3 is TGTGCCAGCAGCCCAGGACCCTCAGGGCAAGAGACCCAGTACTTC. Protein sequence: CASSPGPSGQETQYF.

The V gene is TRBV27, the J gene TRBJ1-5; a possible D gene is TRBD1 (5 bases). Germline-derived CDR1 and CDR2 are MNHEY and SMNVEV (reference sequence). Trimming took 8 bases from V and 8 from J, leaving 10 bases between them. CDR3 size: 11 residues. CDR3 DNA sequence: TGTGCCAGCGGGGGGGTTGAGCCCCAGCATTTT. This translates into CASGGVEPQHF.

This clone was counted once. The genes are TRBV16 and TRBJ2-7; D is uncertain. This CDR3 spans 13 amino acids. The V gene's germline CDR1 is KGHSY and CDR2 FQNENV. Trimming stripped 2 bases from V and 3 bases from J, with 8 bases between. The CDR3 here is CASSQAMHYEQYF. CDR3 coding DNA: TGTGCCAGCAGCCAAGCGATGCACTACGAGCAGTACTTC.

The chain links TRBV6-6 to TRBJ2-2; the match to TRBD1 covers 7 bases. The J segment lost 2 bases and the V segment lost 7 bases, leaving 7 bases of the junction unmatched. The CDR3 is 15 amino acids. CDR1 and CDR2 from the germline V gene are MNHNY and SVGAGI (reference sequence). CDR3 protein: CASNAYRGNTGELFF. In nucleotides, the CDR3 is TGTGCCAGCAATGCCTACAGGGGTAACACCGGGGAGCTGTTTTTT.

This rearrangement joins TRBV14 to TRBJ2-4; 8 positions match TRBD1. CDR1 is SGHDN and CDR2 is FVKESK in the germline V gene. The V and J ends lost 0 bases and 7 bases, in that order; junction bases with no gene match: 5. This CDR3 spans 15 amino acids. The CDR3 loop is CASSQDPTGGNIQYF. In DNA form, the CDR3 reads TGTGCCAGCAGCCAAGACCCTACAGGGGGGAACATTCAGTACTTC.

The rearrangement uses TRBV7-8 and TRBJ2-1; D not resolved. Germline V gives CDR1 SGHVS, CDR2 FQNEAQ. This CDR3 is built from 12 residues. V was shortened by 4 bases and J by 10 bases, with 11 bases between the two germline ends. The CDR3 region has the DNA TGTGCCAGCAGCTCCGACATAAGGGAGCAGTTCTTC. Amino acid sequence: CASSSDIREQFF. Looking up the rest from reference TRBV7-8 and TRBJ2-1 gives the full variable domain: GAGVSQSPRYKVAKRGQDVALRCDPISGHVSLFWYQQALGQGPEFLTYFQNEAQLDKSGLPSDRFFAERPEGSVSTLKIQRTQQEDSAVYLCASSSDIREQFFGPGTRLTVL.

The chain uses TRBV11-2 and TRBJ2-1; 8 bases align to TRBD2. The V gene's germline CDR1 is SGHAT and CDR2 FQNNGV. The CDR3 runs 15 residues. The V segment lost 3 bases and the J segment 9 bases; nucleotides outside the gene matches: 10. CDR3 protein: CASSFLGLEGAEQFF. DNA for the CDR3: TGTGCCAGCAGCTTTCTGGGACTAGAGGGAGCTGAGCAGTTCTTC. Variable domain in full (rest from reference TRBV11-2 and TRBJ2-1): EAGVAQSPRYKIIEKRQSVAFWCNPISGHATLYWYQQILGQGPKLLIQFQNNGVVDDSQLPKDRFSAERLKGVDSTLKIQPAKLEDSAVYLCASSFLGLEGAEQFFGPGTRLTVL.

Here the CDR3 DNA reads TGTGCCATCAGAGTAGCGGGAGAAGACACAGATACGCAGTATTTT. Translating it yields CAIRVAGEDTDTQYF. The chain carries TRBV10-3 and TRBJ2-3; 9 positions agree with TRBD2. The CDR3 loop spans 15 amino acids. Germline assignment: CDR1 ENHRY and CDR2 SYGVKD. The J segment lost 2 bases and the V segment lost 6 bases, leaving 6 bases of the junction unmatched.

Regarding this clone: Sequence at one end of the junction differs from germline and may be a read error. The gene calls are TRBV5-1 and TRBJ2-7, with D tentatively TRBD1 or TRBD2 (6 bases each). Germline CDR1 and CDR2: SGHRS and YFSETQ. CDR3 length equals 16 residues. The DNA for the CDR3 is TGCGCCAGCAGCTTGGCCGCGGCAGGGGACTCCTCCGAGCAGTACTTC. This encodes CASSLAAAGDSSEQYF. Complete variable domain (other parts from reference TRBV5-1 and TRBJ2-7): KAGVTQTPRYLIKTRGQQVTLSCSPISGHRSVSWYQQTPGQGLQFLFEYFSETQRNKGNFPGRFSGRQFSNSRSEMNVSTLELGDSALYLCASSLAAAGDSSEQYFGPGTRLTVT.

The rearrangement uses TRBV7-2 and TRBJ2-7; 12 nucleotides align to TRBD2. Germline trimming cut 5 bases from V and 2 bases from J; bases unmatched to any gene: 4. Germline V gene sequence: CDR1 SGHTA, CDR2 FQGNSA. This CDR3 has 15 amino acids. As DNA, the CDR3 is TGTGCCAGCAGCCCTCTAGCGGGAGGGGCCTACGAGCAGTACTTC. Residues: CASSPLAGGAYEQYF.

The chain carries TRBV5-6 and TRBJ2-7, with D possibly being TRBD2 (6 bases). This CDR3 has 14 amino acids. Germline CDR1 SGHDT, CDR2 YYEEEE. V was shortened by 3 bases and J by 0 bases, with 10 bases between the two germline ends. As DNA, the CDR3 is TGTGCCAGCAGCTGGGCGACTAGCTCCTACGAGCAGTACTTC. This translates into CASSWATSSYEQYF.

The rearrangement links TRBV7-9 to TRBJ2-1; D gene unclear. Germline CDR1 SEHNR, CDR2 FQNEAQ (reference sequence). The CDR3 is 12 residues long. The germline V and J ends were trimmed by 5 bases and 9 bases, with 11 bases remaining between them. The CDR3: CASSLGRIEQFF. The CDR3 coding sequence is TGTGCCAGCAGCCTAGGTAGGATTGAGCAGTTCTTC.

This rearrangement joins TRBV7-9 to TRBJ2-1; D uncertain. This CDR3 has 14 amino acids. Deletions cut 4 bases from V and 1 base from J, with 8 bases between. Looked up from germline, CDR1 is SEHNR and CDR2 is FQNEAQ (reference sequence). DNA of the CDR3: TGTGCCAGCAGCTATGTACAGTCCTACAATGAGCAGTTCTTC. This sequence encodes CASSYVQSYNEQFF.

V gene TRBV19 combines with J gene TRBJ2-1; weak D call: TRBD1 (7 bases). Per the germline V gene, CDR1 is LNHDA and CDR2 is SQIVND (reference sequence). Trimming stripped 9 bases from V and 4 bases from J, with 22 bases between. The CDR3 runs 16 residues. CDR3 in DNA: TGTGCCAGCACCCCCCCCCAACAGGGGACTTACAATGAGCAGTTCTTC. Amino acid sequence: CASTPPQQGTYNEQFF.

The V gene is TRBV9, the J gene TRBJ2-7; D unclear. The germline V gene encodes CDR1 SGDLS and CDR2 YYNGEE. This CDR3 is built from 14 residues. The ends were cut back, 1 base at V and 3 bases at J, with 11 bases in the middle. The CDR3 region is CASSVTPELYEQYF. The CDR3 coding sequence is TGTGCCAGCAGCGTAACTCCGGAGCTCTACGAGCAGTACTTC.

Only one count was recorded for this clone. The chain uses TRBV10-3 and TRBJ1-1; D is undetermined. Between the trimmed V and J ends, which lost 0 bases and 1 base, there was a span of 12 bases. CDR1 ENHRY and CDR2 SYGVKD come from the germline V gene. There are 16 residues in the CDR3. As DNA, the CDR3 is TGTGCCATCAGTGAGTCTTCGATCGCTTGGAACACTGAAGCTTTCTTT. Its translation: CAISESSIAWNTEAFF.

This chain joins TRBV27 and TRBJ2-5, with 8 nucleotides matching TRBD2. With V trimmed by 5 bases and J by 5 bases, 10 bases remained unmatched. The CDR3 runs to 15 residues. The germline CDR1 and CDR2 sequences are MNHEY and SMNVEV (reference sequence). The chain's CDR3 is CASSPHLAGWETQYF. In nucleotides, the CDR3 is TGTGCCAGCAGTCCCCACCTAGCGGGTTGGGAGACCCAGTACTTC.

This rearrangement joins TRBV6-1 to TRBJ1-4; no clear D gene. Trimming took 2 bases from V and 8 from J, leaving 12 bases between them. Germline-derived CDR1 and CDR2 are MNHNS and SASEGT. This CDR3 region has 14 residues. Here the CDR3 DNA reads TGTGCCAGCAGTGAAATCCAATTGGACGAAAAACTGTTTTTT. Translated, it gives CASSEIQLDEKLFF.

This chain uses TRBV7-8 with TRBJ2-7; D is ambiguous. This CDR3 region has 12 residues. The V end was cut by 0 bases, the J end by 3 bases, with 3 bases between. Germline V gene data show CDR1 as SGHVS and CDR2 as FQNEAQ. DNA of the CDR3: TGTGCCAGCAGCTTAGCCAACTACGAGCAGTACTTC. This encodes CASSLANYEQYF.

CDR3 in DNA: TGCGCCAGCAGCCTGGGACTAGCGGGAGAAAGGTACAATGAGCAGTTCTTC. It encodes CASSLGLAGERYNEQFF. The chain carries TRBV5-1 and TRBJ2-1, with 14 bases that match TRBD2. The CDR3 contains 17 residues. The V gene's germline CDR1 is SGHRS and CDR2 YFSETQ. Trimming cost V 4 bases and J 4 bases; bases outside gene matches: 7.

The rearrangement uses TRBV5-6 and TRBJ2-1; D may be TRBD2 (5 bases). This CDR3 region has 17 residues. V lost 5 bases, J lost 7 bases, and 25 bases lay in between. Germline CDR1 reads SGHDT; CDR2 reads YYEEEE. The CDR3 reads CASSHEQEEPLGNEQFF. The CDR3 DNA reads TGTGCCAGCAGTCACGAGCAGGAGGAGCCCCTGGGGAATGAGCAGTTCTTC.

J is TRBJ2-5 and V is TRBV4-1, with D hard to call. Germline CDR1 is MGHRA and CDR2 is YSYEKL. V gave up 0 bases and J gave up 0 bases, with 11 bases separating them. This CDR3 comprises 16 residues. The CDR3 nucleotides are TGCGCCAGCAGCCAAGATCGCCGAGCGTACCAAGAGACCCAGTACTTC. Translated: CASSQDRRAYQETQYF.

Notes on this clone: Within the sample, other DNA sequences also encode this same CDR3. V gene TRBV27 combines with J gene TRBJ2-7, with D perhaps matching TRBD2 (5 bases). There are 12 residues in the CDR3. Germline lookup yields CDR1 MNHEY and CDR2 SMNVEV (reference sequence). V lost 3 bases and J lost 4, with 7 bases in between. The CDR3 loop is CASSFTGYEQYF. The CDR3 DNA sequence: TGTGCCAGCAGTTTCACGGGGTACGAGCAGTACTTC.

This chain links TRBV7-9 with TRBJ2-1; 10 positions match TRBD2. V was pared by 5 bases and J by 4 bases, with 17 bases of the junction left unmatched. The CDR3 extends over 19 amino acids. Germline values: CDR1 SEHNR, CDR2 FQNEAQ (reference sequence). CDR3 residues: CASSTQLAGWGYGYNEQFF. As DNA, the CDR3 is TGTGCCAGCAGCACCCAACTAGCGGGGTGGGGATATGGATACAATGAGCAGTTCTTC.

This clone has only a few counts. The CDR3 DNA sequence: TGTGCCAGCAGCTACCTGGACACCGATAACATTCAGTACTTC. This encodes CASSYLDTDNIQYF. The chain is built from TRBV7-9 and TRBJ2-4; possible D gene TRBD1, 5 bases. Germline lookup yields CDR1 SEHNR and CDR2 FQNEAQ (reference sequence). CDR3 size: 14 residues. V shed 4 bases and J shed 7 bases, with 14 bases lying between them.